The 15 T cell receptor beta chains below all came from one sample that was sequenced in a study of radiotherapy plus CTLA-4 blockade in lung cancer. Profiling relied on immunoSEQ multiplex PCR, and the TCRdb table lists in-frame clones only, not all of them. The sample has some 78,000 clones, around 85% seen once. This material consisted of peripheral blood, taken from a patient treated with radiotherapy plus ipilimumab. Receptors originate from a human donor with non-small cell lung cancer who had a partial response to radiotherapy plus ipilimumab.

A word on this clone: Other DNA sequences of this sample code for an identical CDR3. The chain is built from TRBV11-2 and TRBJ2-7; D gene unclear. This CDR3 region has 13 residues. V lost 1 base and J 5 bases, leaving 9 bases between the germline ends. The germline V gene encodes CDR1 SGHAT and CDR2 FQNNGV. The CDR3 is CASSLGLADEQYF. CDR3 DNA sequence: TGTGCCAGCAGCTTAGGGCTGGCCGACGAGCAGTACTTC.

V usage is TRBV15 and J usage is TRBJ1-1; 7 bases are shared with TRBD1. The CDR3 contains 16 residues. After removal of 0 bases from V and 6 bases from J, the junction contained 10 bases not matched to a gene. Germline assignment: CDR1 LNHNV and CDR2 YYDKDF (reference sequence). The CDR3 DNA sequence: TGTGCCACCAGCAGAGAGGGGACAGCGGGTAGTTCTGAAGCTTTCTTT. As protein: CATSREGTAGSSEAFF.

The genes are TRBV5-1 and TRBJ2-1; possibly TRBD2 for D (5 bases). From germline, CDR1 is SGHRS and CDR2 YFSETQ. The CDR3 is made up of 13 amino acids. V was trimmed by 2 bases and J by 8 bases, leaving 11 bases between them. This CDR3 reads CASSFSGSYEQFF. The CDR3, as DNA: TGCGCCAGCAGCTTTTCGGGGAGCTATGAGCAGTTCTTC.

The CDR3 coding sequence is TGTGCCAGCAGCCATAGTTTCCTAGCCGACCAAGAGACCCAGTACTTC. It yields the protein CASSHSFLADQETQYF. This chain links TRBV4-2 with TRBJ2-5; a weak D match, TRBD2 (5 bases). CDR3 length equals 16 residues. V was clipped by 3 bases and J by 0 bases, with 14 bases between them. Germline V gene lookup returns CDR1 LGHNA and CDR2 YNFKEQ.

The chain recombines TRBV5-1 with TRBJ2-3; TRBD2 aligns across 9 bases. The CDR3 length is 15 residues. V was clipped by 5 bases and J by 1 base; unmatched bases: 5. CDR1 and CDR2 from the germline V gene are SGHRS and YFSETQ. As DNA, the CDR3 is TGCGCCAGCAGGACTAGCGGAGAAGGCACAGATACGCAGTATTTT. It encodes CASRTSGEGTDTQYF.

V and J are TRBV9 and TRBJ2-2; no clear D gene. The CDR3 is made up of 13 amino acids. Trimming pared 4 bases from V and 6 bases from J, leaving 10 bases between. Germline CDR1 SGDLS, CDR2 YYNGEE. The CDR3 loop is CASSPTLAGELFF. In DNA, the CDR3 is TGTGCCAGCAGCCCCACTTTAGCCGGGGAGCTGTTTTTT.

The V call is TRBV6-1, the J call TRBJ1-1; D perhaps matches TRBD1 (6 bases). V was cut by 7 bases and J by 0 bases, with 12 bases left in between. CDR1 MNHNS and CDR2 SASEGT come from the germline V gene. This CDR3 contains 14 residues. The CDR3 sequence is CASIGQLMNTEAFF. CDR3 DNA: TGTGCCAGCATTGGACAGCTGATGAACACTGAAGCTTTCTTT.

This clone was counted only a few times. The chain recombines TRBV6-1 with TRBJ1-3; tentative D call: TRBD1 (6 bases). There are 14 residues in the CDR3. Germline CDR1 MNHNS, CDR2 SASEGT. The germline V and J ends were trimmed by 6 bases and 4 bases, with 13 bases remaining between them. CDR3 bases: TGTGCCAGCAGGTGGGGGGGCGGAGGAAACACCATATATTTT. Residues: CASRWGGGGNTIYF.

The J gene is TRBJ1-1, the V gene TRBV2; unclear D gene. The V end was cut by 4 bases, the J end by 5 bases, with 11 bases between. This CDR3 region has 13 residues. CDR1 is SNHLY, CDR2 FYNNEI, per germline. CDR3 protein: CASSVSGWTEAFF. The CDR3 DNA follows: TGTGCCAGCAGTGTTTCGGGTTGGACTGAAGCTTTCTTT.

The chain employs TRBV23-1 and TRBJ2-7; D unclear. TRBV23-1 is assigned to the ORF class and has an uncertain function. There are 12 residues in the CDR3. Trimming removed 6 bases from V and 7 bases from J, with 13 bases in between. The CDR3 reads CASRRFLKEQYF. The CDR3 nucleotides read TGCGCCAGCAGGCGGTTCCTGAAGGAGCAGTACTTC.

The chain employs TRBV2 and TRBJ1-4; TRBD1 is a possible D gene (5 bases). Germline CDR1 is SNHLY and CDR2 is FYNNEI. This CDR3 is built from 14 residues. Trimming cost V 6 bases and J 0 bases, with 8 bases left between them. CDR3 sequence (DNA): TGTGCCAGCAGCGGACAAACAACTAATGAAAAACTGTTTTTT. Translating gives CASSGQTTNEKLFF.

The J gene is TRBJ2-3, the V gene TRBV7-3; the D gene is possibly TRBD2 (5 bases). Germline-derived CDR1 and CDR2 are SGHTA and FQGTGA. There are 16 residues in the CDR3. V was pared by 0 bases and J by 1 base, with 11 bases between. The CDR3 spells CASSLTPSWGTDTQYF. In nucleotides, the CDR3 is TGTGCCAGCAGCTTAACACCTAGCTGGGGCACAGATACGCAGTATTTT.

The V and J genes are TRBV5-1 and TRBJ2-7; 10 bases match TRBD2. The germline CDR1 and CDR2 sequences are SGHRS and YFSETQ. With V trimmed by 1 base and J by 4 bases, 2 bases remained unmatched. This CDR3 spans 14 amino acids. CDR3 protein: CASSLTSGNYEQYF. CDR3 nucleotides: TGCGCCAGCAGCTTGACTAGCGGGAATTACGAGCAGTACTTC.

V usage is TRBV7-2 and J usage is TRBJ2-2, with TRBD1 matching over 11 bases. The CDR3 has 15 residues. CDR1 SGHTA and CDR2 FQGNSA come from the germline V gene. V shed 4 bases, J shed 5 bases, and the junction held 3 bases outside the gene matches. In DNA form, the CDR3 reads TGTGCCAGCAGCTGGACAGGGGGCAAGACCGGGGAGCTGTTTTTT. Translating it yields CASSWTGGKTGELFF.

This clone was found once. V and J are TRBV19 and TRBJ2-4; D is undetermined. The CDR3 loop spans 15 amino acids. Per germline, CDR1 LNHDA and CDR2 SQIVND (reference sequence). V lost 6 bases to trimming and J lost 1 base, with 13 bases between them. The CDR3 reads CASSPVEFAKNIQYF. The CDR3 DNA reads TGTGCCAGTAGCCCAGTGGAGTTTGCCAAAAACATTCAGTACTTC.